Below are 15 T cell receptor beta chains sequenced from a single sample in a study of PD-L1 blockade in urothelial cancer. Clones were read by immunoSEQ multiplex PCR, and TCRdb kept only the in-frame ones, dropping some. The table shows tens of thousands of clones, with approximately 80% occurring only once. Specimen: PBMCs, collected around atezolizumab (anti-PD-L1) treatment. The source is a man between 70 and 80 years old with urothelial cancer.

CDR3 amino acids: CASRSSGSYEQFF. CDR3 sequence (DNA): TGTGCCAGCAGATCAAGCGGGAGCTATGAGCAGTTCTTC. The chain combines TRBV27 with TRBJ2-1, with 8 bases aligning to TRBD2. CDR1 MNHEY and CDR2 SMNVEV come from the germline V gene (reference sequence). This CDR3 region has 13 residues. Germline trimming cut 6 bases from V and 8 bases from J; bases unmatched to any gene: 6.

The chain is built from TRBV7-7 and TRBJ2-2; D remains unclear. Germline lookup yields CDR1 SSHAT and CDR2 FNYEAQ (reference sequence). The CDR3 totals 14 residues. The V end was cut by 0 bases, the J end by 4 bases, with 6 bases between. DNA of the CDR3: TGTGCCAGCAGCTTAGCGACAAGCACCGGGGAGCTGTTTTTT. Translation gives CASSLATSTGELFF.

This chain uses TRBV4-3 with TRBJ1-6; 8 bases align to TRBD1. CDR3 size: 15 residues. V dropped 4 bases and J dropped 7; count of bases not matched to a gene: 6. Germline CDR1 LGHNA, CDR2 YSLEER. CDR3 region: CASSRQTGVNSPLHF. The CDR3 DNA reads TGCGCCAGCAGCCGTCAGACAGGGGTGAATTCACCCCTCCACTTT.

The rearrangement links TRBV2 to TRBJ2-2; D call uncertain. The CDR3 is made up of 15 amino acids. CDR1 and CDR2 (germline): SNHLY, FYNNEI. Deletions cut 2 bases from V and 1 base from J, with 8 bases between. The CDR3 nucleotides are TGTGCCAGCAGTGAAACGAGCTGGAACACCGGGGAGCTGTTTTTT. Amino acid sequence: CASSETSWNTGELFF.

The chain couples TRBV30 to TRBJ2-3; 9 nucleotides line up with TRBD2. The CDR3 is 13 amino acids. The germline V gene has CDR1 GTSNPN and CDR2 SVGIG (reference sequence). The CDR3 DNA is TGTGCGGAAATAGCGGGGGGCACAGATACGCAGTATTTT. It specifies CAEIAGGTDTQYF.

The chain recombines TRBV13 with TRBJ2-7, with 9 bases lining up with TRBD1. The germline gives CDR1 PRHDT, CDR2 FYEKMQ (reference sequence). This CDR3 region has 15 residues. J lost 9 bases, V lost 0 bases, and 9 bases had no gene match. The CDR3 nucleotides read TGTGCCAGCAGCTTAGGGGGCGGACAGGGGATGGGGCAGTACTTC. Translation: CASSLGGGQGMGQYF.

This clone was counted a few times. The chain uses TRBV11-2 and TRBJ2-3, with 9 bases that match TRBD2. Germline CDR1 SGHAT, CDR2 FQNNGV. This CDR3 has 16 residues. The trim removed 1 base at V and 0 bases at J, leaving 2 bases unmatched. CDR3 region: CASSLGTSGSTDTQYF. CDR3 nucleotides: TGTGCCAGCAGCTTAGGAACTAGCGGGAGCACAGATACGCAGTATTTT.

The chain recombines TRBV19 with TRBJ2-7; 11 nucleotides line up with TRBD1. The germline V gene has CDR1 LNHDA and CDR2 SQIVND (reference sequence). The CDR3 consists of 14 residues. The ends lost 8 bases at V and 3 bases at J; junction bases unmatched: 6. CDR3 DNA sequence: TGTGCCAGTGCCGGGACAGGGGGTTTCTACGAGCAGTACTTC. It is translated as CASAGTGGFYEQYF.

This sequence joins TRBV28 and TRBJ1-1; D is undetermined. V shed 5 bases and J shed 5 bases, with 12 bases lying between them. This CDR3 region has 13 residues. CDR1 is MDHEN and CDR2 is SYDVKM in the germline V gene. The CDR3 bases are TGTGCCAGCAGTGACCGGAGGGCGACTGAAGCTTTCTTT. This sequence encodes CASSDRRATEAFF.

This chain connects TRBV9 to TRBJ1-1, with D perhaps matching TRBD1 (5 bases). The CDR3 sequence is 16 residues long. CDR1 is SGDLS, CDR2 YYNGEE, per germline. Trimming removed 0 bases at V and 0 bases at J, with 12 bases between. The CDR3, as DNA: TGTGCCAGCAGCGTAGGGGGCGTGATGATGAACACTGAAGCTTTCTTT. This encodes CASSVGGVMMNTEAFF. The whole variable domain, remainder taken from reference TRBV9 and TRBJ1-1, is DSGVTQTPKHLITATGQRVTLRCSPRSGDLSVYWYQQSLDQGLQFLIQYYNGEERAKGNILERFSAQQFPDLHSELNLSSLELGDSALYFCASSVGGVMMNTEAFFGQGTRLTVV.

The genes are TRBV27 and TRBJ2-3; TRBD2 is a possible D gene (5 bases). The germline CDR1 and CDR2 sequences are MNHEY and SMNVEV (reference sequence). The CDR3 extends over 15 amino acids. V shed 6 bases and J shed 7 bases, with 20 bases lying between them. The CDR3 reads CASRQAEKSIYTQYF. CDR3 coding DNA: TGTGCCAGCAGGCAAGCGGAGAAGAGCATATATACGCAGTATTTT.

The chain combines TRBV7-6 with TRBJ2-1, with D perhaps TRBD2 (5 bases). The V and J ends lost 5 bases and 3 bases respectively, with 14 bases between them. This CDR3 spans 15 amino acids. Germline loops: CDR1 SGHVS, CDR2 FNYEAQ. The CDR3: CASSPQAGSYNEQFF. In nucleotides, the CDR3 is TGTGCCAGCAGCCCTCAGGCGGGTAGCTACAATGAGCAGTTCTTC.

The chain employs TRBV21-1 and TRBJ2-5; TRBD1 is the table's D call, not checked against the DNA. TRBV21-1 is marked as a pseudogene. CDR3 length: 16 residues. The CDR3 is CASSVSPTGRRETQYF. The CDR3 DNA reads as TGTGCCAGCAGCGTTTCACCGACAGGGAGGAGGGAGACCCAGTACTTC.

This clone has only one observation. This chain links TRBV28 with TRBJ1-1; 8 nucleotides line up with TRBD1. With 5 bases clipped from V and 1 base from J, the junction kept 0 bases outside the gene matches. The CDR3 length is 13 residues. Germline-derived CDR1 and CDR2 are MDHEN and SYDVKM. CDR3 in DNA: TGTGCCAGCAGTGGACAGGGGAACACTGAAGCTTTCTTT. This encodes CASSGQGNTEAFF.

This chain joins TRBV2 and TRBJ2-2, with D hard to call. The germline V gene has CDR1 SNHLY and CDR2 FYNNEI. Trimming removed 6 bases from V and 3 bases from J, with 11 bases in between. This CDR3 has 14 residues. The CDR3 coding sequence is TGTGCCAGCAGGCGGCGGTCGGACACCGGGGAGCTGTTTTTT. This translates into CASRRRSDTGELFF.